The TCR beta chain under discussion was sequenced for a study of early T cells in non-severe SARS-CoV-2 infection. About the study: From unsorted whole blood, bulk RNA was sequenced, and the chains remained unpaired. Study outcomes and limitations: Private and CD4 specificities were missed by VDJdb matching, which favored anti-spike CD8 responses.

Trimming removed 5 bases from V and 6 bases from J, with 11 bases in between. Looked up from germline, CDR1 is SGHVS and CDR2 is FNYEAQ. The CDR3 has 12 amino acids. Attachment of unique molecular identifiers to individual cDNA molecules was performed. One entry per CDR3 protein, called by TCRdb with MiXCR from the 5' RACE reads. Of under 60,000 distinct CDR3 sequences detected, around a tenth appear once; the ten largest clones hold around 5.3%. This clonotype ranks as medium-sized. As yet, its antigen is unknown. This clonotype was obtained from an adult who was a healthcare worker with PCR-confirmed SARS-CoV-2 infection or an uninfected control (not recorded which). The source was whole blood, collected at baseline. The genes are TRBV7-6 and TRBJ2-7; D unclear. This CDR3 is CASSLVGSEQYF. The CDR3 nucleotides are TGTGCCAGCAGCCTGGTGGGGTCCGAGCAGTACTTC.